The 21 T cell receptor beta chains reported below all come from one sample, sequenced in a study of cytomegalovirus exposure and HLA in healthy donors. A multiplex PCR was run with 60 Vbeta primers and 13 Jbeta primers. Sequenced by immunoSEQ multiplex PCR; TCRdb stores in-frame clones only, minus some. The sample records roughly 62,000 clones, approximately 80% being singletons. Sequencing was done on a sample of PBMCs. The receptors come from a woman aged 40 to 55 in good health and CMV-seropositive.

This chain connects TRBV14 to TRBJ1-6, with no clear D. The V and J ends lost 0 bases and 4 bases respectively, with 4 bases between them. Germline CDR1 reads SGHDN; CDR2 reads FVKESK. This CDR3 has 14 residues. The CDR3 DNA is TGTGCCAGCAGCCAAGATCAGTATAATTCACCCCTCCACTTT. Translated: CASSQDQYNSPLHF.

V gene TRBV7-2 combines with J gene TRBJ2-2; maybe TRBD1 (6 bases). The CDR3 is made up of 13 amino acids. Germline-derived CDR1 and CDR2 are SGHTA and FQGNSA. V lost 4 bases and J lost 6, with 9 bases in between. The CDR3 coding sequence is TGTGCCAGCAGCTCAGGGGTGGCCGGGGAGCTGTTTTTT. Residues: CASSSGVAGELFF.

The chain recombines TRBV7-6 with TRBJ1-2; D is unresolved. CDR1 is SGHVS, CDR2 FNYEAQ, per germline. The CDR3 length is 15 residues. Trimming stripped 5 bases from V and 0 bases from J, with 13 bases between. This CDR3 is CASSPNGRSNYGYTF. The DNA of the CDR3 is TGTGCCAGCAGCCCCAACGGCAGGTCTAACTATGGCTACACCTTC. The whole variable domain, remainder taken from reference TRBV7-6 and TRBJ1-2, is GAGVSQSPRYKVTKRGQDVALRCDPISGHVSLYWYRQALGQGPEFLTYFNYEAQQDKSGLPNDRFSAERPEGSISTLTIQRTEQRDSAMYRCASSPNGRSNYGYTFGSGTRLTVV.

The chain joins TRBV9 to TRBJ1-6; TRBD1 agrees at 9 bases. This CDR3 is 16 amino acids long. V lost 0 bases, J lost 10 bases, and 8 bases stayed unmatched. Germline assignment: CDR1 SGDLS and CDR2 YYNGEE. Here the CDR3 reads CASSVAGTGPKSPLHF. Written as DNA, the CDR3 is TGTGCCAGCAGCGTAGCGGGGACAGGGCCCAAGTCACCCCTCCACTTT.

CDR3 sequence (DNA): TGCGCCAGCAGCAGGGGAAGCCTCGACAATGAGCAGTTCTTC. Amino acids: CASSRGSLDNEQFF. The chain joins TRBV4-1 to TRBJ2-1, with D maybe TRBD1 (5 bases). This CDR3 has 14 residues. Germline V gene data show CDR1 as MGHRA and CDR2 as YSYEKL. Deletions cut 5 bases from V and 5 bases from J, with 13 bases between.

The J gene is TRBJ1-1, the V gene TRBV6-1; no clear D. The CDR3 sequence is 13 residues long. The germline V gene encodes CDR1 MNHNS and CDR2 SASEGT. With 7 bases removed from V and 1 base from J, the gap between germline ends came to 10 bases. The CDR3 DNA is TGTGCCAGCATTCGCGGCAAGAACACTGAAGCTTTCTTT. Its translation is CASIRGKNTEAFF.

This chain uses TRBV6-5 with TRBJ1-1, with 7 bases aligning to TRBD1. Germline lookup yields CDR1 MNHEY and CDR2 SVGAGI. Losses at the gene ends were 6 bases for V and 10 bases for J; bases not matched to a gene: 8. The CDR3 length is 12 residues. As DNA, the CDR3 is TGTGCCAGCAGCCACAGGGGTGGGCGAGCTTTCTTT. Its translation: CASSHRGGRAFF.

The V and J genes are TRBV15 and TRBJ1-3; D is ambiguous. The germline V gene encodes CDR1 LNHNV and CDR2 YYDKDF (reference sequence). The CDR3 has 14 amino acids. The V end was cut by 7 bases, the J end by 1 base, with 11 bases between. CDR3 DNA: TGTGCCACCAATCCAGGCAATTCTGGAAACACCATATATTTT. Its protein product is CATNPGNSGNTIYF.

This rearrangement joins TRBV2 to TRBJ2-1, with TRBD1 as a possible D gene (6 bases). Trimming left V 1 base short and J 8 bases short, with 9 bases between. CDR1 SNHLY and CDR2 FYNNEI come from the germline V gene. This CDR3 contains 13 residues. The CDR3 sequence is CASSEDRDHEQFF. The CDR3 region has the DNA TGTGCCAGCAGTGAAGACAGGGACCATGAGCAGTTCTTC.

The chain employs TRBV19 and TRBJ1-1, with 10 bases fitting TRBD1. V shed 7 bases, J shed 5 bases, and the junction held 7 bases outside the gene matches. From germline, CDR1 is LNHDA and CDR2 SQIVND (reference sequence). The CDR3 is 14 residues long. The CDR3 here is CASTDRGLGTEAFF. The CDR3 DNA sequence: TGTGCCAGTACCGACAGGGGGCTAGGTACTGAAGCTTTCTTT.

This chain joins TRBV15 and TRBJ2-7; 8 bases map to TRBD2. Germline CDR1 and CDR2: LNHNV and YYDKDF (reference sequence). The CDR3 extends over 15 amino acids. The V segment lost 0 bases and the J segment 0 bases; nucleotides outside the gene matches: 1. CDR3 region: CATSRDRGGSYEQYF. In DNA form, the CDR3 reads TGTGCCACCAGCAGAGATCGGGGGGGCTCCTACGAGCAGTACTTC. The whole variable domain, filled in from reference TRBV15 and TRBJ2-7, reads DAMVIQNPRYQVTQFGKPVTLSCSQTLNHNVMYWYQQKSSQAPKLLFHYYDKDFNNEADTPDNFQSRRPNTSFCFLDIRSPGLGDTAMYLCATSRDRGGSYEQYFGPGTRLTVT.

This clone came up once. The rearrangement uses TRBV7-2 and TRBJ2-2; D gene unclear. Trimming took off 4 bases at V and 6 bases at J, with 9 bases between the two ends. CDR1 and CDR2 (germline): SGHTA, FQGNSA. This CDR3 is built from 13 residues. The CDR3 DNA sequence: TGTGCCAGCAGCTCGGTTGTGGCCGGGGAGCTGTTTTTT. Its protein is CASSSVVAGELFF. Variable domain in full (rest from reference TRBV7-2 and TRBJ2-2): GAGVSQSPSNKVTEKGKDVELRCDPISGHTALYWYRQSLGQGLEFLIYFQGNSAPDKSGLPSDRFSAERTGGSVSTLTIQRTQQEDSAVYLCASSSVVAGELFFGEGSRLTVL.

The chain uses TRBV5-4 and TRBJ2-2; tentatively, D is TRBD1 (5 bases). The CDR3 consists of 14 residues. The V gene lost 2 bases and the J gene lost 7 bases, with 12 bases spanning the gap. Germline values: CDR1 SGHNT, CDR2 YYREEE (reference sequence). The CDR3, as DNA: TGTGCCAGCAGCTTCCAGGGCTGGGGCGGGGAGCTGTTTTTT. Its protein is CASSFQGWGGELFF.

This chain uses TRBV6-4 with TRBJ2-3, with a possible D match to TRBD1 (5 bases). Trimming removed 4 bases at V and 0 bases at J, with 8 bases between. The CDR3 runs to 14 residues. Germline V gene lookup returns CDR1 MRHNA and CDR2 SNTAGT. The CDR3 reads CASSGSGSTDTQYF. The DNA of the CDR3 is TGTGCCAGCAGTGGGTCAGGGAGCACAGATACGCAGTATTTT.

The rearrangement links TRBV27 to TRBJ1-6; D not certain. V lost 4 bases to trimming and J lost 10 bases, with 20 bases between them. The CDR3 is made up of 16 amino acids. Germline V gene data show CDR1 as MNHEY and CDR2 as SMNVEV (reference sequence). CDR3 DNA sequence: TGTGCCAGCAGTTCCCGCTTCGGGTCTCCCGAATCACCCCTCCACTTT. Its protein product is CASSSRFGSPESPLHF.

The chain links TRBV6-5 to TRBJ1-5, with D possibly TRBD1 on 5 matching bases. With 4 bases removed from V and 5 bases from J, the gap between germline ends came to 12 bases. The CDR3 consists of 14 residues. Germline CDR1 reads MNHEY; CDR2 reads SVGAGI. The CDR3 coding sequence is TGTGCCAGCAGTTTAACTCGACAGTATCAGCCCCAGCATTTT. Protein sequence: CASSLTRQYQPQHF.

The CDR3 nucleotides read TGCAGCGTTTATGTGGCAGGGAAGGAAAAACTGTTTTTT. This codes for CSVYVAGKEKLFF. The V and J genes are TRBV29-1 and TRBJ1-4; possibly TRBD1 for D (5 bases). The CDR3 covers 13 residues. CDR1 and CDR2 from the germline V gene are SQVTM and ANQGSEA. V was pared by 5 bases and J by 8 bases, with 15 bases between.

This clone was seen a handful of times. The chain links TRBV2 to TRBJ1-5, with D maybe TRBD1 (5 bases). This CDR3 is 14 amino acids long. Germline loops: CDR1 SNHLY, CDR2 FYNNEI. Trimming left V 1 base short and J 5 bases short, with 9 bases between. Here the CDR3 reads CASSEGRGYQPQHF. The DNA for the CDR3 is TGTGCCAGCAGTGAAGGGAGGGGCTATCAGCCCCAGCATTTT.

J is TRBJ2-4 and V is TRBV4-3, with TRBD2 matching 10 bases. There are 19 residues in the CDR3. CDR1 and CDR2 from the germline V gene are LGHNA and YSLEER. Trimming at V came to 1 base and at J to 1 base, leaving 10 bases not matched to a gene. The CDR3 DNA is TGCGCCAGCAGCCAAGTAGCCGAGCGGGGGGGCCTGGCCAAAAACATTCAGTACTTC. This gives the protein CASSQVAERGGLAKNIQYF.

The chain employs TRBV7-2 and TRBJ2-5; 8 bases match TRBD1. CDR3 length: 14 amino acids. With V trimmed by 5 bases and J by 5 bases, 7 bases remained unmatched. Germline lookup yields CDR1 SGHTA and CDR2 FQGNSA. As DNA, the CDR3 is TGTGCCAGCAGCCAGGACAGGGCCTGGGAGACCCAGTACTTC. Protein sequence: CASSQDRAWETQYF.

This chain uses TRBV7-2 with TRBJ2-7, with D tentatively TRBD2 (5 bases). V was pared by 3 bases and J by 5 bases, with 17 bases between. This CDR3 comprises 15 residues. Germline assignment: CDR1 SGHTA and CDR2 FQGNSA. CDR3: CASSFMLAGSDEQYF. In DNA, the CDR3 is TGTGCCAGCAGCTTTATGCTAGCCGGTAGTGACGAGCAGTACTTC.